The 4 T cell receptor beta chains presented below share a single source sample, sequenced in a study of beta chain features in type 1 diabetes. These receptors have no known antigen. Study-wide results and caveats: All four CD4+ subsets from Type 1 diabetes patients carried moderately but significantly shorter TCRB CDR3s.

Every bit of the isolated RNA underwent reverse transcription, so sequencing read expressed TCRB transcripts. Assay: immunoSEQ multiplex PCR; the TCRdb copy retains only in-frame clones and omits some. The sample has over 200,000 clones, 11% seen once. The sequenced material came from naive CD4+ T cells from blood. Source of these receptors: a man between 25 and 39 years old with type 1 diabetes.

In its sample, this clone was seen a few times. The V and J genes are TRBV18 and TRBJ2-2, with TRBD2 as a possible D gene (6 bases). The V end was cut by 5 bases, the J end by 10 bases, with 20 bases between. In germline, CDR1 is KGHSH, CDR2 LQKENI. This CDR3 is 15 amino acids long. The DNA of the CDR3 is TGTGCCAGCTCATCGCGCGGGACGCCTAGCGTGGAGCTGTTTTTT. The encoded protein is CASSSRGTPSVELFF.

This clone was seen only a few times. The V call is TRBV19, the J call TRBJ1-5, with no clear D. With 4 bases removed from V and 6 bases from J, the gap between germline ends came to 16 bases. The length of the CDR3 is 15 residues. Germline assignment: CDR1 LNHDA and CDR2 SQIVND (reference sequence). The CDR3 region has the DNA TGTGCCAGTAGTAGAGTAAGCGGCGGGAGTCAGCCCCAGCATTTT. Its translation: CASSRVSGGSQPQHF. Full variable domain (missing parts from reference TRBV19 and TRBJ1-5): DGGITQSPKYLFRKEGQNVTLSCEQNLNHDAMYWYRQDPGQGLRLIYYSQIVNDFQKGDIAEGYSVSREKKESFPLTVTSAQKNPTAFYLCASSRVSGGSQPQHFGDGTRLSIL.

The chain joins TRBV15 to TRBJ2-5; 12 bases are a match to TRBD2. J lost 7 bases, V lost 3 bases, and 9 bases had no gene match. Germline CDR1 and CDR2: LNHNV and YYDKDF (reference sequence). This CDR3 has 16 amino acids. CDR3 region: CATSRRLAGDVGTQYF. DNA for the CDR3: TGTGCCACCAGCAGGAGACTAGCGGGGGACGTTGGGACCCAGTACTTC. Looking up the rest from reference TRBV15 and TRBJ2-5 gives the full variable domain: DAMVIQNPRYQVTQFGKPVTLSCSQTLNHNVMYWYQQKSSQAPKLLFHYYDKDFNNEADTPDNFQSRRPNTSFCFLDIRSPGLGDTAMYLCATSRRLAGDVGTQYFGPGTRLLVL.

The V and J genes are TRBV2 and TRBJ2-7; TRBD1 matches 10 bases. J gave up 6 bases and V 7 bases, and 12 bases lay outside the gene matches. Germline V gene sequence: CDR1 SNHLY, CDR2 FYNNEI. CDR3 length equals 15 residues. The CDR3 reads CASTMRGQGFAEQYF. The CDR3 nucleotides are TGTGCCAGCACCATGCGGGGACAGGGGTTCGCCGAGCAGTACTTC. Together with reference TRBV2 and TRBJ2-7, the CDR3 gives the full variable domain: EPEVTQTPSHQVTQMGQEVILRCVPISNHLYFYWYRQILGQKVEFLVSFYNNEISEKSEIFDDQFSVERPDGSNFTLKIRSTKLEDSAMYFCASTMRGQGFAEQYFGPGTRLTVT.